These T cell receptor beta chains were read from a single sample in a study of blood T cell dynamics during melanoma immunotherapy. Method: immunoSEQ multiplex PCR; TCRdb's copy keeps in-frame clones and lacks some. Of around 12,000 clones listed, around 91% are singletons. Source: effector memory CD8+ T cells from blood, taken from a patient treated with checkpoint blockade. The origin of the receptors is a human donor with melanoma. Both conserved end residues are part of each CDR3. Each record gives: clone size, J gene, CDR3 length, D gene, V gene, CDR3 DNA, CDR3 protein. A D gene is named only where the DNA matches it firmly. Clone size is shown for a subset of rows, as once, few, many or a class of expanded clone.

size: -; J: TRBJ1-2; length: 11; D: -; V: TRBV29-1; DNA: TGCAGCGCCGAGGGCAGCTATGGCTACACCTTC; CDR3: CSAEGSYGYTF
size: -; J: TRBJ2-1; length: 11; D: -; V: TRBV29-1; DNA: TGCAGCGTTGATGTGTACAATGAGCAGTTCTTC; CDR3: CSVDVYNEQFF
size: -; J: TRBJ1-5; length: 14; D: TRBD1; V: TRBV19; DNA: TGTGCCAGTAGTATAGGACAGGGGACTCAGCCCCAGCATTTT; CDR3: CASSIGQGTQPQHF
size: -; J: TRBJ2-1; length: 16; D: TRBD2; V: TRBV6-4; DNA: TGTGCCAGCAGTGACGAGGCGGGAGTTTGGCACAATGAGCAGTTCTTC; CDR3: CASSDEAGVWHNEQFF
size: -; J: TRBJ2-2; length: 14; D: -; V: TRBV19; DNA: TGTGCCAGTAGTATAGATTTTTCTGCCGGGGAGCTGTTTTTT; CDR3: CASSIDFSAGELFF
size: -; J: TRBJ2-1; length: 15; D: -; V: TRBV27; DNA: TGTGCCAGCGGAACCCTGGGAAGCTCCTACAATGAGCAGTTCTTC; CDR3: CASGTLGSSYNEQFF
size: -; J: TRBJ2-1; length: 14; D: -; V: TRBV6-5; DNA: TGTGCCAGCAGTTTGAGTAGTTTATACAATGAGCAGTTCTTC; CDR3: CASSLSSLYNEQFF
size: -; J: TRBJ1-1; length: 15; D: TRBD1; V: TRBV18; DNA: TGTGCCAGCTCACTTTCCGGGACAGACGACACTGAAGCTTTCTTT; CDR3: CASSLSGTDDTEAFF
size: -; J: TRBJ2-1; length: 16; D: -; V: TRBV7-9; DNA: TGTGCCAGCAGCTTAGAGGGTGACGTTTCCTACAATGAGCAGTTCTTC; CDR3: CASSLEGDVSYNEQFF
size: -; J: TRBJ2-7; length: 14; D: -; V: TRBV7-6; DNA: TGTGCCAGCAGCGACAGCCCCGTGGGCCACGAGCAGTACTTC; CDR3: CASSDSPVGHEQYF
size: once; J: TRBJ1-2; length: 15; D: TRBD1; V: TRBV28; DNA: TGTGCCATCTTACAGACTCTAGACAGGGAGGACGGCTACACCTTC; CDR3: CAILQTLDREDGYTF
size: -; J: TRBJ2-7; length: 11; D: -; V: TRBV4-1; DNA: TGCGCCAGCAGCGCTAGTCTCGAGCAGTACTTC; CDR3: CASSASLEQYF
size: -; J: TRBJ1-2; length: 13; D: -; V: TRBV5-1; DNA: TGCGCCAGCACCCCGCGAGGAGACTATGGCTACACCTTC; CDR3: CASTPRGDYGYTF
size: -; J: TRBJ2-7; length: 17; D: -; V: TRBV28; DNA: TGTGCCAGCAGTTTATGGGGTTTAGTTAAAAGCTCCTACGAGCAGTACTTC; CDR3: CASSLWGLVKSSYEQYF
size: -; J: TRBJ1-1; length: 14; D: -; V: TRBV18; DNA: TGTGCCAGCTCACGGTCCGGGGAGAGAACTGAAGCTTTCTTT; CDR3: CASSRSGERTEAFF
size: -; J: TRBJ1-5; length: 14; D: -; V: TRBV5-6; DNA: TGTGCCAGCAGCTTGGGCGGGGGAGGACAGCCCCAGCATTTT; CDR3: CASSLGGGGQPQHF
size: once; J: TRBJ2-7; length: 15; D: TRBD2; V: TRBV19; DNA: TGTGCCAGTAGCTTGGGGGAGGGTAGGACCTACGAGCAGTACTTC; CDR3: CASSLGEGRTYEQYF
size: -; J: TRBJ2-1; length: 12; D: -; V: TRBV9; DNA: TGTGCCAGCAGCACAGAGCGCTATGAGCAGTTCTTC; CDR3: CASSTERYEQFF
size: -; J: TRBJ2-7; length: 13; D: TRBD2; V: TRBV29-1; DNA: TGCAGCGTTGTAAAGCGGGAGGACATGGAGCAGTACTTC; CDR3: CSVVKREDMEQYF
size: -; J: TRBJ2-7; length: 13; D: -; V: TRBV28; DNA: TGTGCCAGCAGTTTATCGCGGCAAGGCGAGCAGTACTTC; CDR3: CASSLSRQGEQYF
size: -; J: TRBJ1-2; length: 15; D: -; V: TRBV7-9; DNA: TGTGCCAGCAGCTTTGGGGCAGGGAACTCCTATGGCTACACCTTC; CDR3: CASSFGAGNSYGYTF
size: -; J: TRBJ2-1; length: 11; D: -; V: TRBV11-2; DNA: TGTGCCAGCAGCTTATACGATGAGCAGTTCTTC; CDR3: CASSLYDEQFF
size: once; J: TRBJ2-2; length: 14; D: -; V: TRBV25-1; DNA: TGTGCCAGCTCCCACGGGACTGGTACCGGGGAGCTGTTTTTT; CDR3: CASSHGTGTGELFF
size: -; J: TRBJ2-7; length: 14; D: TRBD1; V: TRBV28; DNA: TGTGCCAGCAGTTCGGGACAGCCCTACGTCGAGCAGTACTTC; CDR3: CASSSGQPYVEQYF
size: -; J: TRBJ2-1; length: 14; D: -; V: TRBV5-4; DNA: TGTGCCAGCAGCCCCAACAACAGGGATCGCGAGCAGTTCTTC; CDR3: CASSPNNRDREQFF
size: -; J: TRBJ2-5; length: 13; D: -; V: TRBV4-1; DNA: TGCGCCAGCAGCCTACAGGGTGGGGAGACCCAGTACTTC; CDR3: CASSLQGGETQYF
size: -; J: TRBJ1-1; length: 12; D: -; V: TRBV5-1; DNA: TGCGCCAGCAGCTTGGACAGCTATGAAGCTTTCTTT; CDR3: CASSLDSYEAFF
size: -; J: TRBJ2-2; length: 18; D: TRBD1; V: TRBV9; DNA: TGTGCCAGCAGCCCCTCGATTTTGACAGGGATTGGTATCGGGGAGCTGTTTTTT; CDR3: CASSPSILTGIGIGELFF
size: -; J: TRBJ1-1; length: 12; D: -; V: TRBV29-1; DNA: TGCAGCGTTGAGGAGGGGAACACTGAAGCTTTCTTT; CDR3: CSVEEGNTEAFF
size: -; J: TRBJ2-1; length: 17; D: -; V: TRBV5-6; DNA: TGTGCCAGCAGCTTAACCGAGCGTTACAGCTCCTACAATGAGCAGTTCTTC; CDR3: CASSLTERYSSYNEQFF
size: -; J: TRBJ2-5; length: 15; D: -; V: TRBV19; DNA: TGTGCCAGTAGTATAGGGGCCCAGAATCAAGAGACCCAGTACTTC; CDR3: CASSIGAQNQETQYF
size: -; J: TRBJ2-1; length: 15; D: TRBD2; V: TRBV7-3; DNA: TGTGCCAGCAGCATGGGACTAGCGGGAAGCAATGAGCAGTTCTTC; CDR3: CASSMGLAGSNEQFF
size: -; J: TRBJ2-7; length: 13; D: -; V: TRBV6-5; DNA: TGTGCCAGCAGTTATCGGGGAACCCACGAGCAGTACTTC; CDR3: CASSYRGTHEQYF
size: -; J: TRBJ2-1; length: 15; D: TRBD2; V: TRBV5-8; DNA: TGTGCCAGCAGTACGGGACTAGCGACAGACAATGAGCAGTTCTTC; CDR3: CASSTGLATDNEQFF
size: -; J: TRBJ2-1; length: 17; D: -; V: TRBV13; DNA: TGTGCCAGCAGCTTATCTGGGGCCGGACCTATCAACAATGAGCAGTTCTTC; CDR3: CASSLSGAGPINNEQFF
size: -; J: TRBJ1-1; length: 15; D: -; V: TRBV15; DNA: TGTGCCACCAGCAGCAACAGGGTGGCGGACACTGAAGCTTTCTTT; CDR3: CATSSNRVADTEAFF
size: -; J: TRBJ1-1; length: 15; D: -; V: TRBV4-1; DNA: TGCGCCAGCAGCCTGCGGGACGGATCCCTCACTGAAGCTTTCTTT; CDR3: CASSLRDGSLTEAFF
size: -; J: TRBJ2-6; length: 17; D: -; V: TRBV28; DNA: TGTGCCAGCAGTTTATCCCCAGGAGAACCTGGGGCCAACGTCCTGACTTTC; CDR3: CASSLSPGEPGANVLTF
size: few; J: TRBJ1-5; length: 12; D: -; V: TRBV5-4; DNA: TGTGCCAGCAGCTTGGGGGATCAGCCCCAGCATTTT; CDR3: CASSLGDQPQHF
size: -; J: TRBJ2-7; length: 16; D: TRBD2; V: TRBV4-3; DNA: TGCGCCAGCAGCTCCAGCTGGACTAGCGGGAGCTACGAGCAGTACTTC; CDR3: CASSSSWTSGSYEQYF
size: -; J: TRBJ1-1; length: 14; D: -; V: TRBV7-9; DNA: TGTGCCAGCACCTCCCAAGAGAACTTGTGGGAAGCTTTCTTT; CDR3: CASTSQENLWEAFF
size: -; J: TRBJ2-1; length: 13; D: -; V: TRBV19; DNA: TGTGCCAGTAGTATAGGGACTGGCAATGAGCAGTTCTTC; CDR3: CASSIGTGNEQFF
size: -; J: TRBJ2-2; length: 15; D: -; V: TRBV7-9; DNA: TGTGCCAGCAGCACGGGACTTTCGAACACCGGGGAGCTGTTTTTT; CDR3: CASSTGLSNTGELFF
size: -; J: TRBJ2-7; length: 14; D: -; V: TRBV4-3; DNA: TGCGCCAGCAGCCAGGGAAGGACTGCCTACGAGCAGTACTTC; CDR3: CASSQGRTAYEQYF
size: -; J: TRBJ1-4; length: 14; D: -; V: TRBV5-5; DNA: TGTGCCAGCAGCTTCCCAGCAACTAATGAAAAACTGTTTTTT; CDR3: CASSFPATNEKLFF
size: -; J: TRBJ2-4; length: 12; D: TRBD1; V: TRBV29-1; DNA: TGCAGCGTTGGCACACAGGGGGGAGTACAGTACTTC; CDR3: CSVGTQGGVQYF